The 4 T cell receptor beta chains given below trace back to one sample, sequenced in a study of memory CD4+ T cells and cytomegalovirus serostatus. The sort gate was single viable CD3+CD4+CD8-CD45RO+ cells for memory CD4+ T cells. The repertoire was sequenced with immunoSEQ multiplex PCR; TCRdb's copy has only in-frame clones and lacks some. The table lists under 50,000 clones, roughly 80% of them singletons. The source material was memory CD4+ T cells from blood. The receptors originated from an adult in good health and CMV-seronegative.

The J gene is TRBJ2-7, the V gene TRBV18; tentative D call: TRBD2 (5 bases). V lost 3 bases and J 4 bases, leaving 7 bases between the germline ends. The CDR3 is 12 amino acids. Germline V gene data show CDR1 as KGHSH and CDR2 as LQKENI. CDR3 DNA: TGTGCCAGCTCACCGACGGGGTACGAGCAGTACTTC. Amino acids: CASSPTGYEQYF.

The V gene is TRBV7-2, the J gene TRBJ2-7; 8 bases fit TRBD2. V was clipped by 1 base and J by 3 bases; unmatched bases: 2. Germline-derived CDR1 and CDR2 are SGHTA and FQGNSA. The CDR3 runs 14 residues. The CDR3 protein is CASSLVGGDYEQYF. The CDR3 bases are TGTGCCAGCAGCTTAGTCGGGGGGGACTACGAGCAGTACTTC.

This rearrangement joins TRBV19 to TRBJ1-3; D unclear. V lost 3 bases to trimming and J lost 0 bases, with 15 bases between them. The CDR3 contains 17 residues. From germline, CDR1 is LNHDA and CDR2 SQIVND (reference sequence). The CDR3 DNA reads as TGTGCCAGTAGTATCCCTCTGATCCCCGGCTCTGGAAACACCATATATTTT. Translating it yields CASSIPLIPGSGNTIYF.

The chain recombines TRBV10-3 with TRBJ2-2, with 9 bases that match TRBD1. The CDR3 is made up of 15 amino acids. V dropped 6 bases and J dropped 2; count of bases not matched to a gene: 4. The germline CDR1 and CDR2 sequences are ENHRY and SYGVKD. The CDR3 protein is CAISPGQGNTGELFF. CDR3 DNA: TGTGCCATCAGCCCGGGACAGGGAAACACCGGGGAGCTGTTTTTT.